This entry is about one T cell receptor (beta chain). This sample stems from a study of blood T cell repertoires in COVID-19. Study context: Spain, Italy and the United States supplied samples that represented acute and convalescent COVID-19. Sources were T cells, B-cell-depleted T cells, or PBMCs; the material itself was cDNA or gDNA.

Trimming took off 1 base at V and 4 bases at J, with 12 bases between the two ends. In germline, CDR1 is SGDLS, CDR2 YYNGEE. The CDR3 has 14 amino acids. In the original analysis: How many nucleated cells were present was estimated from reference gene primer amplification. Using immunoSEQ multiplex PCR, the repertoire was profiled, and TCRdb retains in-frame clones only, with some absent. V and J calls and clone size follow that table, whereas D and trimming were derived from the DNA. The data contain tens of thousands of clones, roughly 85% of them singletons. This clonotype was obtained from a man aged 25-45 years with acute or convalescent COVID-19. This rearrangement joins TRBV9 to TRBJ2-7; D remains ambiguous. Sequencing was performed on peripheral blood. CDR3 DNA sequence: TGTGCCAGCAGCGTAAGAGGAGTGAGGTACGAGCAGTACTTC. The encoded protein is CASSVRGVRYEQYF.